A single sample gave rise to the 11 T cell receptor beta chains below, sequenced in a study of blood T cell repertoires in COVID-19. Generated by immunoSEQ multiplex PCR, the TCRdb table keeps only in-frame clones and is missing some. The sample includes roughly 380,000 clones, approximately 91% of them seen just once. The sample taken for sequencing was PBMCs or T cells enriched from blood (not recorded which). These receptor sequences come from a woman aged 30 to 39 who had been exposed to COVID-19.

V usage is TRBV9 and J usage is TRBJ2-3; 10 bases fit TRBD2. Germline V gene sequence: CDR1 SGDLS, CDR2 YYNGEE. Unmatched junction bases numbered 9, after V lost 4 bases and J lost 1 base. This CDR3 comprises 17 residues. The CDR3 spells CASSLEAGGSGTDTQYF. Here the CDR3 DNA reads TGTGCCAGCAGCCTCGAAGCGGGAGGGTCGGGCACAGATACGCAGTATTTT.

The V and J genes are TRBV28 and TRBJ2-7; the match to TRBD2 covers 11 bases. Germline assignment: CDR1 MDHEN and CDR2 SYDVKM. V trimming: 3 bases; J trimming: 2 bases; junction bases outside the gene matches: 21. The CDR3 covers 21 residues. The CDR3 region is CASSFVIRGPLGLAGTYEQYF. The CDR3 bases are TGTGCCAGCAGTTTCGTAATCAGGGGCCCCCTTGGACTAGCGGGTACCTACGAGCAGTACTTC. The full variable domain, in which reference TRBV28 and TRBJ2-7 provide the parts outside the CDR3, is DVKVTQSSRYLVKRTGEKVFLECVQDMDHENMFWYRQDPGLGLRLIYFSYDVKMKEKGDIPEGYSVSREKKERFSLILESASTNQTSMYLCASSFVIRGPLGLAGTYEQYFGPGTRLTVT.

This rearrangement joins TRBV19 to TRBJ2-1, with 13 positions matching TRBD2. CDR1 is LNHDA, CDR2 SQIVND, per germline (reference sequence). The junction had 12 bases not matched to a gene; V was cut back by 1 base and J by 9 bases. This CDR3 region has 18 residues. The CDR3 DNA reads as TGTGCCAGTAGTATAGCCGTCCGACTAGCGGGAGGTCGGGGTGAGCAGTTCTTC. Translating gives CASSIAVRLAGGRGEQFF. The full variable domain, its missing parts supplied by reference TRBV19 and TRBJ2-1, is DGGITQSPKYLFRKEGQNVTLSCEQNLNHDAMYWYRQDPGQGLRLIYYSQIVNDFQKGDIAEGYSVSREKKESFPLTVTSAQKNPTAFYLCASSIAVRLAGGRGEQFFGPGTRLTVL.

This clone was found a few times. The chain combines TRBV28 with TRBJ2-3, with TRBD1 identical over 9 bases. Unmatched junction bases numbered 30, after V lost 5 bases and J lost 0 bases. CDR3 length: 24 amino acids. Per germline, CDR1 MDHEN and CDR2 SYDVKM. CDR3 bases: TGTGCCAGCAGTGCCCACAGGGGGCGCTCAGTGAATTCCCGGGGGAGAGCTAGCACAGATACGCAGTATTTT. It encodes CASSAHRGRSVNSRGRASTDTQYF.

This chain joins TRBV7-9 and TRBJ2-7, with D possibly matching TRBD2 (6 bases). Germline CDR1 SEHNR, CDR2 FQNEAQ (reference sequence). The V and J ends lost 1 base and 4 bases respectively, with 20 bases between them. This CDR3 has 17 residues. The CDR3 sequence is CASSLVDGSGVIYEQYF. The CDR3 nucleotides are TGTGCCAGCAGCTTAGTCGACGGTTCGGGAGTTATTTACGAGCAGTACTTC.

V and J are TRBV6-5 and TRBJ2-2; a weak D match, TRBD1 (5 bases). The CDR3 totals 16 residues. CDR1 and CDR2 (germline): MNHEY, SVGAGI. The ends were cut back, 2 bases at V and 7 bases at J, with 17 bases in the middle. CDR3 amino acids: CASSYTRDQPVGELFF. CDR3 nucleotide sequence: TGTGCCAGCAGTTACACCAGGGATCAACCAGTCGGGGAGCTGTTTTTT.

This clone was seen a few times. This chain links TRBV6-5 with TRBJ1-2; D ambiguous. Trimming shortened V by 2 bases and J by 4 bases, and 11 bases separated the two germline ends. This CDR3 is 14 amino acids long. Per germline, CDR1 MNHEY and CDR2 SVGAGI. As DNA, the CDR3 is TGTGCCAGCAGTTACAATACAAAAACCTATGGCTACACCTTC. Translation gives CASSYNTKTYGYTF.

CDR3 nucleotides: TGCGCCAGCAGCCACCCAAGCGGGACTCACTTCACAGATACGCAGTATTTT. Amino acids: CASSHPSGTHFTDTQYF. This rearrangement joins TRBV4-1 to TRBJ2-3, with 7 bases lining up with TRBD2. There are 17 residues in the CDR3. Germline lookup yields CDR1 MGHRA and CDR2 YSYEKL. With 3 bases clipped from V and 2 bases from J, the junction kept 11 bases outside the gene matches.

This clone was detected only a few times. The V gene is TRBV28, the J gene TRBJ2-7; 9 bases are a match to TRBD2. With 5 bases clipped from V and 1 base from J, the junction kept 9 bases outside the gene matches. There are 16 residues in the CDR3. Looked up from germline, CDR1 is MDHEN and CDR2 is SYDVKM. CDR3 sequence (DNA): TGTGCCAGCAGTCACTCCGGGCGGGAGGGATCCTACGAGCAGTACTTC. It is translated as CASSHSGREGSYEQYF.

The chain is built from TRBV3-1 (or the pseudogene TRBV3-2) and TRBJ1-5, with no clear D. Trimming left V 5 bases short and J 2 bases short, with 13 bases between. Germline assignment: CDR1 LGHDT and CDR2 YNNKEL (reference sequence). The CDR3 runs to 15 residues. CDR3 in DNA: TGTGCCAGCAGCGCGACGGGGATGGGCAATCAGCCCCAGCATTTT. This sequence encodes CASSATGMGNQPQHF.

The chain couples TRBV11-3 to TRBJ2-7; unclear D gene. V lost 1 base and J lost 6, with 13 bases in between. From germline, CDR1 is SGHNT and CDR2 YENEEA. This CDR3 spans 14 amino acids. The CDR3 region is CASSLVRSGPEQYF. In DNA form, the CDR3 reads TGTGCCAGCAGCTTAGTCCGATCGGGTCCCGAGCAGTACTTC. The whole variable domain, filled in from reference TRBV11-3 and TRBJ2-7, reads EAGVVQSPRYKIIEKKQPVAFWCNPISGHNTLYWYLQNLGQGPELLIRYENEEAVDDSQLPKDRFSAERLKGVDSTLKIQPAELGDSAVYLCASSLVRSGPEQYFGPGTRLTVT.